The rows below give T cell receptor beta chains drawn from one sample of a study of identical twins. TCRdb fed the 5' RACE reads into MiXCR, producing one record per CDR3 protein. The profile shows about 470,000 distinct CDR3 sequences, 24% of them singletons. This same sample was also part of a study on T cells expressing NK-cell markers.

Sequencing was carried out using CD4+ T cells sorted from blood. The origin of the receptors is a woman under 30 in good health. The CDR3 runs from the conserved cysteine through the conserved F or W. The order of the fields is CDR3 DNA, CDR3 protein, D gene, J gene, clone size, V gene. The D gene is left open where the match is weak. Size values are once, few and many counts, or a class for expanded clones, and some rows have none.

TGCGCCAGCAGCCAAGATAGAGACTACGAGCAGTACTTC	CASSQDRDYEQYF	-	TRBJ2-7	-	TRBV4-3
TGTGCCATCAGTGAGCTTCCTCCCGGGACTAGCGGAAACACCGGGGAGCTGTTTTTT	CAISELPPGTSGNTGELFF	TRBD2	TRBJ2-2	-	TRBV10-3
TGCAGTGCTAGCTATAGGGGGCTTAGGATGTACGAGCAGTACTTC	CSASYRGLRMYEQYF	TRBD1	TRBJ2-7	-	TRBV20-1
TGTGCCATCAGTGAATTTCAGGGGGAAAATCAGCCCCAGCATTTT	CAISEFQGENQPQHF	TRBD1	TRBJ1-5	many	TRBV10-3
TGTGCCAGCAGTTTAATGGGTTGGGCGGCAGATACGCAGTATTTT	CASSLMGWAADTQYF	-	TRBJ2-3	-	TRBV12-3/TRBV12-4
TGTGCCAGCAGCGTAGAGGTGAACACCGGGGAGCTGTTTTTT	CASSVEVNTGELFF	-	TRBJ2-2	-	TRBV9
TGTGCCAGCAGCACCCGGACAGGGGGCTTGGAGACCCAGTACTTC	CASSTRTGGLETQYF	TRBD1	TRBJ2-5	-	TRBV9
TGTGCCAGCGGGCGGGAGTACGAGCAGTACTTC	CASGREYEQYF	TRBD2	TRBJ2-7	-	TRBV2
TGCAGTGCTAGAGGAAGACAGGGCCAGCCCCAGCATTTT	CSARGRQGQPQHF	TRBD1	TRBJ1-5	few	TRBV20-1
TGTGCCAGCAGTTACTCGAATGGTGGCTACACCTTC	CASSYSNGGYTF	-	TRBJ1-2	-	TRBV6-6
TGTGCCAGCATCCGTTGGGGTGGAGGCACTGAAGCTTTCTTT	CASIRWGGGTEAFF	-	TRBJ1-1	-	TRBV12-3/TRBV12-4
TGCGCCAGCAGCTTCACAACTTCCTACGAGCAGTACTTC	CASSFTTSYEQYF	-	TRBJ2-7	many	TRBV5-1
TGCAGTGCCGGGACTAGCGCCGGCTCCTACGAGCAGTACTTC	CSAGTSAGSYEQYF	TRBD2	TRBJ2-7	-	TRBV20-1
TGCAGCGTTGAGGGCAGGGACCTCTATGGCTACACCTTC	CSVEGRDLYGYTF	-	TRBJ1-2	-	TRBV29-1
TGTGCCATCAGTGAGTCGGCGTTGGAACTGTTTTTT	CAISESALELFF	-	TRBJ1-4	-	TRBV10-3
TGTGCCAGCAGCGGAGGAACAAGACCCTACGAGCAGTACTTC	CASSGGTRPYEQYF	-	TRBJ2-7	-	TRBV5-5
TGTGCCAGCGAGGGGACATTCCGCGAGCAGTACTTC	CASEGTFREQYF	-	TRBJ2-7	few	TRBV2
TGTGCCAGCAGCGGCAACCAGGGGGAAATATATCAGCCCCAGCATTTT	CASSGNQGEIYQPQHF	TRBD1	TRBJ1-5	-	TRBV7-9
TGTGCCAGCAGTCCCCTGGCAGGGGGGATGTCCAAAAACATTCAGTACTTC	CASSPLAGGMSKNIQYF	-	TRBJ2-4	few	TRBV6-1
TGTGCCAGCAGTCCCGGACGCGCCTACGAGCAGTACTTC	CASSPGRAYEQYF	-	TRBJ2-7	-	TRBV12-3/TRBV12-4
TGTGCCAGCAGCTTGGATGGAGCGGCCACCTACAATGAGCAGTTCTTC	CASSLDGAATYNEQFF	-	TRBJ2-1	-	TRBV5-4
TGTGCCAGCAGTCAACCCAGGGGGTCCCCCTCCGAGCAGTACTTC	CASSQPRGSPSEQYF	TRBD1	TRBJ2-7	few	TRBV12-3/TRBV12-4
TGCAGTGCTAGAGTTTGGCGTCAGGGGGGGTTGTACGAGCAGTACTTC	CSARVWRQGGLYEQYF	-	TRBJ2-7	-	TRBV20-1
TGTGCCAGCAGTTACTCGTTACTGGTACGCACTGAAGCTTTCTTT	CASSYSLLVRTEAFF	-	TRBJ1-1	-	TRBV6-5
TGCAGTGCTAGACCACTCCTCGGCAATGAGCAGTTCTTC	CSARPLLGNEQFF	-	TRBJ2-1	few	TRBV20-1
TGTGCCAGCAGCGCCCCAGAAAGGGGTCGCAATGAGCAGTTCTTC	CASSAPERGRNEQFF	-	TRBJ2-1	-	TRBV9
TGCAGCGTTCAACAGGATAGCAATCAGCCCCAGCATTTT	CSVQQDSNQPQHF	-	TRBJ1-5	-	TRBV29-1
TGTGCCAGCAGCACAGGGACCTGGCCCCCTGGGGATACGCAGTATTTT	CASSTGTWPPGDTQYF	-	TRBJ2-3	-	TRBV11-1
TGTGCCAGCAGCTCTGCGACAGGGTCGGGCTATGGCTACACCTTC	CASSSATGSGYGYTF	TRBD1	TRBJ1-2	few	TRBV5-5
TGCAGTGCTGGCCTCCCTCGGACAGGGGGCCACGAGCAGTACTTC	CSAGLPRTGGHEQYF	TRBD1	TRBJ2-7	-	TRBV20-1
TGTGCCAGCAGCTTATCCCCTAGCGGGAGGGGTGAGCAGTACTTC	CASSLSPSGRGEQYF	TRBD2	TRBJ2-7	-	TRBV7-2
TGCAGTGCTAAAGGGAGTAGCGGTCAGCCCCAGCATTTT	CSAKGSSGQPQHF	-	TRBJ1-5	few	TRBV20-1
TGTGCCAGCAGCACCCATGCAGGGACGAACACTGAAGCTTTCTTT	CASSTHAGTNTEAFF	-	TRBJ1-1	few	TRBV7-2
TGTGCCAGCAGGGAGACTAGCGGAACCTACAATGAGCAGTTCTTC	CASRETSGTYNEQFF	TRBD2	TRBJ2-1	-	TRBV2
TGTGCCAGCAGCCTAGGACAGGGATTTGTTGAGCAGTACTTC	CASSLGQGFVEQYF	TRBD1	TRBJ2-7	few	TRBV14
TGTGCCAGCAGCGTGGCTAGGAGGGGAACAGATACGCAGTATTTT	CASSVARRGTDTQYF	-	TRBJ2-3	-	TRBV9
TGTGCCAGTAGCGGCAGGTCCTACGAGCAGTACTTC	CASSGRSYEQYF	-	TRBJ2-7	-	TRBV19
TGTGATACGGACACTGAAGCTTTCTTT	CDTDTEAFF	-	TRBJ1-1	few	TRBV14
TGTGCCAGCAGCTACGGACTAGCGGACCTCAGATTGGAGACCCAGTACTTC	CASSYGLADLRLETQYF	TRBD2	TRBJ2-5	few	TRBV6-2/TRBV6-3
TGTGCCAGCAGTTACTCGGGGGCTCGATCCTACGAGCAGTACTTC	CASSYSGARSYEQYF	-	TRBJ2-7	-	TRBV6-5
TGTGCCATCAGTGATTCACAGGCGCCTTCCTACAATGAGCAGTTCTTC	CAISDSQAPSYNEQFF	-	TRBJ2-1	few	TRBV10-3
TGTGCCAGCAGCCAAGATTATACCATTAACAATGAGCAGTTCTTC	CASSQDYTINNEQFF	-	TRBJ2-1	-	TRBV3-1
TGTGCCAGCAGTCGCTACCAAGCTAACTATGGCTACACCTTC	CASSRYQANYGYTF	-	TRBJ1-2	-	TRBV6-1
TGCAGCGTTGAAGCGGGCCAGGGGTATGAAAAACTGTTTTTT	CSVEAGQGYEKLFF	-	TRBJ1-4	many	TRBV29-1
TGCAGCGTTGCCCCAGCATCGGCGGAGACCCAGTACTTC	CSVAPASAETQYF	-	TRBJ2-5	-	TRBV29-1
TGCGCCAGCAGCTTGGGAGGGACAGACAGTTCCACAGATACGCAGTATTTT	CASSLGGTDSSTDTQYF	TRBD1	TRBJ2-3	few	TRBV5-1
TGTGCCAGCAGCTTATCAATCGGGGTTAGCTCCTACGAGCAGTACTTC	CASSLSIGVSSYEQYF	-	TRBJ2-7	many	TRBV7-2
TGTGCCAGCAGTGAGGGCCAGACCACGAATGAGCAGTTCTTC	CASSEGQTTNEQFF	-	TRBJ2-1	many	TRBV6-1
TGTGCCAGCAGCTTAGAAGGGACTAGCGGGGGATTCACAGATACGCAGTATTTT	CASSLEGTSGGFTDTQYF	TRBD2	TRBJ2-3	-	TRBV11-2
TGTGCCAGCAGCTTTCGACAGGATACGCAGTATTTT	CASSFRQDTQYF	-	TRBJ2-3	few	TRBV5-6
TGCAGCGTTGCCGGACATTGGGGCGATGAGCAGTTCTTC	CSVAGHWGDEQFF	-	TRBJ2-1	-	TRBV29-1
TGCAGTGCTAGAGATCCCAGACAGGGTGGTAATGAAAAACTGTTTTTT	CSARDPRQGGNEKLFF	TRBD1	TRBJ1-4	few	TRBV20-1
TGTGCCAGCAGCGTGGCAGGGTCCAACTATGGCTACACCTTC	CASSVAGSNYGYTF	-	TRBJ1-2	few	TRBV9
TGTGCCAGCAGCCACAATACCTACGAGCAGTACTTC	CASSHNTYEQYF	-	TRBJ2-7	-	TRBV5-6
TGTGCCAGTAGTATAGGCCTCATGGGGAACGAGCAGTACTTC	CASSIGLMGNEQYF	-	TRBJ2-7	-	TRBV19